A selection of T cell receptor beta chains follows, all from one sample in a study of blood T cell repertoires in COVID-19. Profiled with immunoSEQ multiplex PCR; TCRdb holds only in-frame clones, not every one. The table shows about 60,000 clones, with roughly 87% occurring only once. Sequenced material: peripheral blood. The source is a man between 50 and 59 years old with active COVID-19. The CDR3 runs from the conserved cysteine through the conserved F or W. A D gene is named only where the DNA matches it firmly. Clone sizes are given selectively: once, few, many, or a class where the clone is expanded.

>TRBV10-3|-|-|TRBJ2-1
TGTGCCATCAGGGGACAGGGTAGCGGGGAGTCCTACAATGAGCAGTTCTTC
CAIRGQGSGESYNEQFF
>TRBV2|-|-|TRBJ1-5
TGTGCCAGCAGTGGGATTTGGGGGGAAAGCAATCAGCCCCAGCATTTT
CASSGIWGESNQPQHF
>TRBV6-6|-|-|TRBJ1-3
TGTGCCAGCAGCTCCGGCGGATATGGAAACACCATATATTTT
CASSSGGYGNTIYF
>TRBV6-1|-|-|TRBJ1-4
TGTGCCAGCAGTGAGTTAAGGGGGTCCGGTGAAAAACTGTTTTTT
CASSELRGSGEKLFF
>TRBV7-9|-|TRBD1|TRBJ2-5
TGTGCCAGCAGCCTAGGACAGGGGTGGAAAGAGACCCAGTACTTC
CASSLGQGWKETQYF
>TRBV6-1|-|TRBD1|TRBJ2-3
TGTGCCAGCAGTGAGGACAGGGTTACAGATACGCAGTATTTT
CASSEDRVTDTQYF
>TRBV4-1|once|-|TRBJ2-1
TGCGCCAGCAGCCAAGTCGGTGGTCGCGGTTTCAGTGAGCAGTTCTTC
CASSQVGGRGFSEQFF
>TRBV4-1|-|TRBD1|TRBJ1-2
TGCGCCAGCAGCCAAGATTCCATACAGGGGTCTCGTGGCTACACCTTC
CASSQDSIQGSRGYTF
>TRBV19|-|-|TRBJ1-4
TGTGCCAGTAGGTCGGGAAGAAGGGGAGGGCTGTTTTTT
CASRSGRRGGLFF
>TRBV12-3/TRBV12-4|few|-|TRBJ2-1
TGTGCCAGCAGAATCGTCCCGAATGAGCAGTTCTTC
CASRIVPNEQFF
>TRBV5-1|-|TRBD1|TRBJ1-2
TGCGCCAGCAGTCCGACAGGGCCGAACTATGGCTACACCTTC
CASSPTGPNYGYTF
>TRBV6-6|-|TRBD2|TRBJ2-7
TGTGCCAGCAGTGGAACTAGCGGGGCGACGTCCTACGAGCAGTACTTC
CASSGTSGATSYEQYF
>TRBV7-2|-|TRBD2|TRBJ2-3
TGTGCCAGCAGCTTAGGAAAGCGGGGGGGCACAGATACGCAGTATTTT
CASSLGKRGGTDTQYF
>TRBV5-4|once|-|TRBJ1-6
TGTGCCAGCCGCGGGACGGAATATAATTCACCCCTCCACTTT
CASRGTEYNSPLHF